The present T cell receptor beta chain was sequenced within a study of T-cell memory formation after mild COVID-19. Study results and caveats: A balance of CD4 and CD8 characterized clones contracting day 15 to 85, whereas later expanders leaned CD4+.

This clonotype was detected only a few times. What it recognizes is unknown. In TCRdb, the 5' RACE reads were re-called with MiXCR into one record per CDR3 protein. The profile covers around 300,000 distinct CDR3 sequences, with around 13% appearing a single time and over 20% taken by the ten largest. The CDR3 totals 16 residues. J gave up 3 bases and V 2 bases, and 8 bases lay outside the gene matches. Germline lookup yields CDR1 MGHRA and CDR2 YSYEKL. This chain uses TRBV4-1 with TRBJ2-7; 9 bases are a match to TRBD1. This clonotype originated in a man younger than 35 who had mild COVID-19 (a few samples of this study predate the infection). Cell type and time point are not known. Sequencing input: PBMCs or a T cell subset sorted from them (not recorded which). This CDR3 is CASSQSLGTGFYEQYF. CDR3 DNA: TGCGCCAGCAGCCAAAGCCTGGGGACAGGGTTCTACGAGCAGTACTTC.